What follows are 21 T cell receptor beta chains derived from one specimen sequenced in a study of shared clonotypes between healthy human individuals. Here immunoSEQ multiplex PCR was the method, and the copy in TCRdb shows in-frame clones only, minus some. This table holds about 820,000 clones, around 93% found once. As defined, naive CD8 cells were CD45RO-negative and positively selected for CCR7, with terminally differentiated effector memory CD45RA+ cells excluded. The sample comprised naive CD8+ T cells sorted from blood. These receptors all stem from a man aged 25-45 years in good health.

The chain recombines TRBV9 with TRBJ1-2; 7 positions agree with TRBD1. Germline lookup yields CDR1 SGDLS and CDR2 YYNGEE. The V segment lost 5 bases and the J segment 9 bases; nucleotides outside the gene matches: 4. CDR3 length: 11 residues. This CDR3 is CASRDRDRYTF. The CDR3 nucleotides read TGTGCCAGCAGAGACAGGGATCGCTACACCTTC. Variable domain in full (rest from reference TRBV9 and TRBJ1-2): DSGVTQTPKHLITATGQRVTLRCSPRSGDLSVYWYQQSLDQGLQFLIQYYNGEERAKGNILERFSAQQFPDLHSELNLSSLELGDSALYFCASRDRDRYTFGSGTRLTVV.

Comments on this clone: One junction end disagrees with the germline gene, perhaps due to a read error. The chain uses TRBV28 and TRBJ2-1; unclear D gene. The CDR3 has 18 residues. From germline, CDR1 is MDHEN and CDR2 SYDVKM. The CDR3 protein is CASSLLPPHDGWTNEQFF. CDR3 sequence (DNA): TGTGCCAGCAGCTTATTACCCCCTCATGACGGGTGGACCAATGAGCAGTTCTTC.

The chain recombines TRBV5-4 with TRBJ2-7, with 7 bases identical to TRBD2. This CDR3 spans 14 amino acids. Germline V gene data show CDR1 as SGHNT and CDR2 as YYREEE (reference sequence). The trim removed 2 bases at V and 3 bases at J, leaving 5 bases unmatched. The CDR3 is CASSFSGGVYEQYF. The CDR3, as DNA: TGTGCCAGCAGCTTCTCGGGAGGCGTCTACGAGCAGTACTTC. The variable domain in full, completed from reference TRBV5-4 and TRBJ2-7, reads ETGVTQSPTHLIKTRGQQVTLRCSSQSGHNTVSWYQQALGQGPQFIFQYYREEENGRGNFPPRFSGLQFPNYSSELNVNALELDDSALYLCASSFSGGVYEQYFGPGTRLTVT.

The CDR3 DNA reads as TGTGCCATAGCCGGACAGGGGGCGACTGAAGCTTTCTTT. It encodes CAIAGQGATEAFF. The rearrangement links TRBV10-3 to TRBJ1-1; 11 bases agree with TRBD1. CDR3 length: 13 residues. The germline V gene has CDR1 ENHRY and CDR2 SYGVKD. With V trimmed by 9 bases and J by 5 bases, 5 bases remained unmatched.

The CDR3 protein is CASGDAPGTGLLYTEAFF. The CDR3, as DNA: TGTGCTAGTGGTGATGCCCCCGGGACAGGGTTGTTGTACACTGAAGCTTTCTTT. The chain carries TRBV12-5 and TRBJ1-1; 9 nucleotides align to TRBD1. Trimming cost V 5 bases and J 3 bases; bases outside gene matches: 16. The CDR3 is 18 residues long. The germline V gene has CDR1 LGHNT and CDR2 FRNRAP.

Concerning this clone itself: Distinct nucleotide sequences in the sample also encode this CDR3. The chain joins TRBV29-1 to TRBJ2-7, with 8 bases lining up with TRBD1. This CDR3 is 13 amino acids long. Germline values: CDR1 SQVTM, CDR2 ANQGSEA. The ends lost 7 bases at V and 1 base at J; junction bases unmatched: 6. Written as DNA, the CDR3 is TGCAGCGCCGGGACAGGCCTATCCTACGAGCAGTACTTC. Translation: CSAGTGLSYEQYF.

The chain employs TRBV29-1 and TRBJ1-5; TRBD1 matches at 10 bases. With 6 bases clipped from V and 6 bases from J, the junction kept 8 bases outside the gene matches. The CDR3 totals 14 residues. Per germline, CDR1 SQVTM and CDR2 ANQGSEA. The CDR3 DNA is TGCAGCGTCGCCGGGACAGGGGCGGGTCAGCCCCAGCATTTT. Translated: CSVAGTGAGQPQHF.

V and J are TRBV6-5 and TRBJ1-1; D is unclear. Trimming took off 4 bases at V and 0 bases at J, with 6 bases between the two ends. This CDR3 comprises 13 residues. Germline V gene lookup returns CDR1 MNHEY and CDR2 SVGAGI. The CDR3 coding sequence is TGTGCCAGCAGTTCAAGCGTGAACACTGAAGCTTTCTTT. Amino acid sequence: CASSSSVNTEAFF.

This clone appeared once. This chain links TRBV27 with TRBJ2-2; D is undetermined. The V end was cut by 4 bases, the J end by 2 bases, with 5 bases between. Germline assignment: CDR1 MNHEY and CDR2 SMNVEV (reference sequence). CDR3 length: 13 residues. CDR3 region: CASSWINTGELFF. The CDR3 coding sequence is TGTGCCAGCAGTTGGATCAACACCGGGGAGCTGTTTTTT.

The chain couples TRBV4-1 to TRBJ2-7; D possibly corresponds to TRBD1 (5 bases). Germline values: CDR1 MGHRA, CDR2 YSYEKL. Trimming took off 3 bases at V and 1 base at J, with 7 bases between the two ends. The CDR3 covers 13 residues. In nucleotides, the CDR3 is TGCGCCAGCAGCCACCGACAGTCCTACGAGCAGTACTTC. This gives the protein CASSHRQSYEQYF.

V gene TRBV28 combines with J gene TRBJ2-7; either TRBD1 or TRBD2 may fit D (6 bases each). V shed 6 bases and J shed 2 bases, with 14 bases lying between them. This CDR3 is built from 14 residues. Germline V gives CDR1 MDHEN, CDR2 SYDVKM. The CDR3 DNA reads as TGTGCCAGCAGCCTTGGGGGGCCGACCTACGAGCAGTACTTC. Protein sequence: CASSLGGPTYEQYF.

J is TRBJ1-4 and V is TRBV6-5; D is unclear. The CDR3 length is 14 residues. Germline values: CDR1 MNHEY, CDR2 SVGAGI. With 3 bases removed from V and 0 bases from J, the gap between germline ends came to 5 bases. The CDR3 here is CASSYAATNEKLFF. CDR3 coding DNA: TGTGCCAGCAGTTATGCTGCAACTAATGAAAAACTGTTTTTT.

CDR3 sequence: CASSGGNTGELFF. The CDR3 DNA reads TGTGCCAGCAGCGGGGGGAACACCGGGGAGCTGTTTTTT. The chain combines TRBV11-2 with TRBJ2-2; D is perhaps TRBD1 or TRBD2 (5 bases each). Trimming removed 5 bases at V and 1 base at J, with 5 bases between. The CDR3 has 13 amino acids. Germline lookup yields CDR1 SGHAT and CDR2 FQNNGV.

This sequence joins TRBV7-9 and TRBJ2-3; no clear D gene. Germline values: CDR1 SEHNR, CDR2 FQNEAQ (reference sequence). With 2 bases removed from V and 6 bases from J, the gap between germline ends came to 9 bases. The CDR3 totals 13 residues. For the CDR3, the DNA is TGTGCCAGCAGCTTAAAGGTGGGGGATACGCAGTATTTT. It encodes CASSLKVGDTQYF.

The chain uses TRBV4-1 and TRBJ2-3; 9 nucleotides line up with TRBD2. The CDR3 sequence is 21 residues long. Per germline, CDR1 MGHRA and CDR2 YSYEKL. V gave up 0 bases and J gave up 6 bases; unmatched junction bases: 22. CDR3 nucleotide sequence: TGCGCCAGCAGCCAAGAATTCCCCCCCCTCTATTGGCGGGAGGGCCAGGATACGCAGTATTTT. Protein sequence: CASSQEFPPLYWREGQDTQYF.

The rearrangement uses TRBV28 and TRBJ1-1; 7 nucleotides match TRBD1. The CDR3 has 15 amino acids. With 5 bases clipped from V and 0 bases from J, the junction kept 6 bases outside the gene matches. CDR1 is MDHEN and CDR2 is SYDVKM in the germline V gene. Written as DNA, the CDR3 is TGTGCCAGCAGTCCTACCGACAGGGTGAACACTGAAGCTTTCTTT. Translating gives CASSPTDRVNTEAFF.

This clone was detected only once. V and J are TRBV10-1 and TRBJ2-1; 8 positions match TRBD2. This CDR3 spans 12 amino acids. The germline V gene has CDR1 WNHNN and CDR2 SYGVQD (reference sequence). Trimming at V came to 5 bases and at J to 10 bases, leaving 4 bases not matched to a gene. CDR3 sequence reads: CASSRGLEEQFF. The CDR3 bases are TGCGCCAGCAGTAGGGGACTAGAGGAGCAGTTCTTC.

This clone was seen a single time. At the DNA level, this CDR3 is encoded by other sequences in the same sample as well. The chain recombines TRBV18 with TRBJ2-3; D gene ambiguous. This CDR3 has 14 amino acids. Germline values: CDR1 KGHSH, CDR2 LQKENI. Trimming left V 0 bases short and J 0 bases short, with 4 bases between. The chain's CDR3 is CASSPPLSTDTQYF. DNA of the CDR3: TGTGCCAGCTCACCACCTCTCAGCACAGATACGCAGTATTTT.

The CDR3 nucleotides read TGCAGCACCCGGACGAGGGACCCTGGCTACACCTTC. Its translation: CSTRTRDPGYTF. J is TRBJ1-2 and V is TRBV29-1, with D possibly being TRBD1 (5 bases). The germline V gene encodes CDR1 SQVTM and CDR2 ANQGSEA. This CDR3 contains 12 residues. V lost 8 bases and J lost 7, with 17 bases in between.

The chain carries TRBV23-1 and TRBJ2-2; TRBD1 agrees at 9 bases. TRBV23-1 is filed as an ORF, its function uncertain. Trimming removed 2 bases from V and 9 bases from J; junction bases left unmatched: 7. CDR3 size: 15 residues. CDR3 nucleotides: TGCGCCAGCAGTCAAGCCGGGACAGGGCCTTGGGAGCTGTTTTTT. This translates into CASSQAGTGPWELFF.

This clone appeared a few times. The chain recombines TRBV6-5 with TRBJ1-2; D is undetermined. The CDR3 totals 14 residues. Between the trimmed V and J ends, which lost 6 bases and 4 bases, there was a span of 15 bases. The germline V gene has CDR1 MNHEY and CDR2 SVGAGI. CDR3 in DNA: TGTGCCAGCAGCCCGTCGGTCCGAGGCTATGGCTACACCTTC. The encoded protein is CASSPSVRGYGYTF.